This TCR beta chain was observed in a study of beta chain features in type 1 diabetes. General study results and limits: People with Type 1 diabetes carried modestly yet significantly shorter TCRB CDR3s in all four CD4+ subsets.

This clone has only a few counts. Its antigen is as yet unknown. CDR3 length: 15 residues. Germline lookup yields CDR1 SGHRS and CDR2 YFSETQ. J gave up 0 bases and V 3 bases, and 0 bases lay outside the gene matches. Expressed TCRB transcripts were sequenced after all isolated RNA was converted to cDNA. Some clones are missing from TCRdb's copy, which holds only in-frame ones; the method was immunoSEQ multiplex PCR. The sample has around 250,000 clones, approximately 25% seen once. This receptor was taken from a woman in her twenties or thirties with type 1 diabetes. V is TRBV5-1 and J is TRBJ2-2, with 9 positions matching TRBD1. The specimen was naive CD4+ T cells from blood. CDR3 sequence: CASSWDRANTGELFF. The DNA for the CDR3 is TGCGCCAGCAGCTGGGACAGGGCGAACACCGGGGAGCTGTTTTTT.